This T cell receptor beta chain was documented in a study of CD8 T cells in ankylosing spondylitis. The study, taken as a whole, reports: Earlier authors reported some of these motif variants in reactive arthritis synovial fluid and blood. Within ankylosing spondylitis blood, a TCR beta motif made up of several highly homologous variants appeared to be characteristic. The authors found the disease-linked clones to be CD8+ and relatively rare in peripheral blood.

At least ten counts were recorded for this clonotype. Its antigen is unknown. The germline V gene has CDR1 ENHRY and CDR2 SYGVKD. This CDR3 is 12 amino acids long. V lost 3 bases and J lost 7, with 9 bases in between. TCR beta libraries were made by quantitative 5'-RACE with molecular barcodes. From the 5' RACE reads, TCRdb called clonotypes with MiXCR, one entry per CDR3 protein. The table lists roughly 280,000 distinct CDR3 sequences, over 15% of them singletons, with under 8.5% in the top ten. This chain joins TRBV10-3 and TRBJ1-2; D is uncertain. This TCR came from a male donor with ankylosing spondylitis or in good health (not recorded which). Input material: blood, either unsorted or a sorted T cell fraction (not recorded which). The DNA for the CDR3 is TGTGCCATCAGTGACTCTTGGGGTGGCTACACCTTC. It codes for CAISDSWGGYTF.